This is a list of T cell receptor beta chains from one sample in a study of blood T cell repertoires in COVID-19. Only in-frame clones appear in the TCRdb table, and some are missing; sequencing was by immunoSEQ multiplex PCR. Of around 310,000 clones in the sample, about 93% were seen once. The sample taken for sequencing was peripheral blood. The receptor set was obtained from a woman in her 30s with COVID-19, enrolled during active disease. CDR3s include the opening cysteine and the closing phenylalanine or tryptophan. The order of the fields is J gene, D gene, V gene, clone size, CDR3 DNA, CDR3 protein. A D gene is named only where the DNA matches it firmly. Only part of the rows carry a size: once, few, many, or a class if the clone is expanded.

J gene: TRBJ2-5
D gene: TRBD2
V gene: TRBV3-1/TRBV3-2
clone size: -
CDR3 DNA: TGTGCCAGCAGCTCCGGGAGGGGAATGGAGACCCAGTACTTC
CDR3 protein: CASSSGRGMETQYF

J gene: TRBJ2-7
D gene: -
V gene: TRBV20-1
clone size: -
CDR3 DNA: TGCAGTGCCCCGCTAGGTTCCGAGCAGTACTTC
CDR3 protein: CSAPLGSEQYF

J gene: TRBJ1-4
D gene: TRBD1
V gene: TRBV10-1
clone size: once
CDR3 DNA: TGCGCCAGCAGTGAGTACGACAGGGCAAGGAAACTGTTTTTT
CDR3 protein: CASSEYDRARKLFF

J gene: TRBJ2-1
D gene: -
V gene: TRBV6-4
clone size: -
CDR3 DNA: TGTGCCAGCACTCTAGAGGAGGGCAATGAGCAGTTCTTC
CDR3 protein: CASTLEEGNEQFF

J gene: TRBJ2-7
D gene: -
V gene: TRBV6-5
clone size: -
CDR3 DNA: TGTGCCAGCATCCCAGGGCCGAGACCCTACGAGCAGTACTTC
CDR3 protein: CASIPGPRPYEQYF

J gene: TRBJ1-2
D gene: TRBD1
V gene: TRBV5-1
clone size: -
CDR3 DNA: TGCGCCAGCAGCTCTGGACGGGACAGGGGTTACTCTGACTATGGCTACACCTTC
CDR3 protein: CASSSGRDRGYSDYGYTF

J gene: TRBJ2-2
D gene: TRBD2
V gene: TRBV7-2
clone size: -
CDR3 DNA: TGTGCCAGCAGCTTATTGGGTCTAGCGGGGAACACCGGGGAGCTGTTTTTT
CDR3 protein: CASSLLGLAGNTGELFF

J gene: TRBJ1-4
D gene: -
V gene: TRBV18
clone size: -
CDR3 DNA: TGTGCCAGCTCACCCAGGGTATCAGAAAAACTGTTTTTT
CDR3 protein: CASSPRVSEKLFF

J gene: TRBJ1-2
D gene: -
V gene: TRBV6-5
clone size: -
CDR3 DNA: TGTGCCAGCAGTTACTCGAACCGGGGAGTTGGCTACACCTTC
CDR3 protein: CASSYSNRGVGYTF

J gene: TRBJ2-2
D gene: TRBD2
V gene: TRBV7-9
clone size: -
CDR3 DNA: TGTGCCAGCAGATCAGCGGGAGCGGGGACCGGGGAGCTGTTTTTT
CDR3 protein: CASRSAGAGTGELFF

J gene: TRBJ1-3
D gene: TRBD1
V gene: TRBV28
clone size: -
CDR3 DNA: TGTGCCAGCAGTTCGACAGGGCCCGGAAACACCATATATTTT
CDR3 protein: CASSSTGPGNTIYF

J gene: TRBJ2-7
D gene: -
V gene: TRBV5-1
clone size: -
CDR3 DNA: TGCGCCAGCAGCTTGGAGGCAGGGCTCGAGCAGTACTTC
CDR3 protein: CASSLEAGLEQYF

J gene: TRBJ2-1
D gene: -
V gene: TRBV5-6
clone size: -
CDR3 DNA: TGTGCCAGCAGCTTGGCCAGCGGATACAATGAGCAGTTCTTC
CDR3 protein: CASSLASGYNEQFF

J gene: TRBJ1-1
D gene: -
V gene: TRBV7-3
clone size: few
CDR3 DNA: TGTGCCAGCAGCCCTCGAGGAGGGCGGGGCACTGAAGCTTTCTTT
CDR3 protein: CASSPRGGRGTEAFF

J gene: TRBJ1-1
D gene: -
V gene: TRBV6-6
clone size: -
CDR3 DNA: TGTGCCAGCAGTTACGAGCCGAGAGCTCCGAACACTGAAGCTTTCTTT
CDR3 protein: CASSYEPRAPNTEAFF